Listed below are T cell receptor beta chains from one sample, sequenced in a study of identical twins. MiXCR, applied by TCRdb to the 5' RACE reads, yields one record per CDR3 protein. The sample has roughly 230,000 distinct CDR3 sequences, about 8.3% seen once. Separately, the same data were catalogued under a study of yellow fever vaccine responses in identical twins.

Sequenced input: CD8+ T cells sorted from blood. These receptors originate from a woman aged 18-29 years in good health. Both conserved end residues are part of each CDR3. A D gene is named only where the DNA matches it firmly. Size is stated for part of the rows, as once, few or many counts, or as a class when the clone is expanded.

v_gene: TRBV29-1
len: 13
abundance: few
j_gene: TRBJ2-7
d_gene: .
CDR3nt: TGCAGCGTCGCCCCGGGGATAGACTACGAGCAGTACTTC
CDR3aa: CSVAPGIDYEQYF

v_gene: TRBV9
len: 15
abundance: few
j_gene: TRBJ2-7
d_gene: .
CDR3nt: TGTGCCAGCAGCGTAAGCGACGGAATGGACTACGAGCAGTACTTC
CDR3aa: CASSVSDGMDYEQYF

v_gene: TRBV9
len: 17
abundance: few
j_gene: TRBJ2-2
d_gene: TRBD2
CDR3nt: TGTGCCAGCAGCGTAGGTCCGGGGGGGGGCCCGACCGGGGAGCTGTTTTTT
CDR3aa: CASSVGPGGGPTGELFF

v_gene: TRBV29-1
len: 10
abundance: many
j_gene: TRBJ2-7
d_gene: .
CDR3nt: TGCAGCGTAAGGACCGACGAGCAGTACTTC
CDR3aa: CSVRTDEQYF

v_gene: TRBV28
len: 13
abundance: many
j_gene: TRBJ1-1
d_gene: TRBD1
CDR3nt: TGTGCCAGCAGTTTAGAGGGGGCGCCTGAAGCTTTCTTT
CDR3aa: CASSLEGAPEAFF

v_gene: TRBV5-1
len: 21
abundance: many
j_gene: TRBJ2-3
d_gene: TRBD2
CDR3nt: TGCGCCAGCAGCTTGACCCCCATCGCTTCAACTAGCGGGAGGGGCACAGATACGCAGTATTTT
CDR3aa: CASSLTPIASTSGRGTDTQYF

v_gene: TRBV27
len: 14
abundance: many
j_gene: TRBJ2-7
d_gene: .
CDR3nt: TGTGCCAGCAGTTTGGACAGAGCTCCCTACGAGCAGTACTTC
CDR3aa: CASSLDRAPYEQYF

v_gene: TRBV4-3
len: 18
abundance: .
j_gene: TRBJ2-1
d_gene: .
CDR3nt: TGCGCCAGCTGCCTGATCTTCGGCACGTTGCAAAACTACAATGAGCAGTTCTTC
CDR3aa: CASCLIFGTLQNYNEQFF

v_gene: TRBV7-3
len: 13
abundance: many
j_gene: TRBJ2-1
d_gene: .
CDR3nt: TGTGCCAGCAGCTTAAAAGTTAGGGATGAGCAGTTCTTC
CDR3aa: CASSLKVRDEQFF

v_gene: TRBV5-1
len: 18
abundance: few
j_gene: TRBJ2-3
d_gene: TRBD1
CDR3nt: TGCGCCAGCAGCCTATCTCTGGGACAGCTCAGGTCTTCAGATACGCAGTATTTT
CDR3aa: CASSLSLGQLRSSDTQYF